This is a list of T cell receptor beta chains from one sample in a study of T cells in Graves' hyperthyroidism and ophthalmopathy. MiXCR was run by TCRdb on the multiplex PCR reads, yielding one entry per CDR3 protein. Among about 500,000 distinct CDR3 sequences listed, 15% to 20% were seen once. Sequencing used blood. These TCRs come from a woman in her twenties or thirties with Graves' ophthalmopathy. The CDR3 runs from the conserved cysteine through the conserved F or W. D genes are given only for firm matches. A clone size is listed for some rows: how often the clone was seen (once, few, many), or a class if it is expanded.

D gene,V gene,J gene,clone size,CDR3 protein,CDR3 DNA
.,TRBV20-1,TRBJ1-1,many,CSARAGGSREAFF,TGCAGTGCTAGAGCTGGGGGGAGTAGGGAAGCTTTCTTT
TRBD2,TRBV28,TRBJ2-3,many,CASSSQLAGGADTQYF,TGTGCCAGCAGTTCACAACTAGCGGGGGGGGCAGATACGCAGTATTTT
.,TRBV2,TRBJ2-3,many,CASSDNRDTQYF,TGTGCCAGCAGTGATAACCGAGATACGCAGTATTTT
.,TRBV27,TRBJ1-2,few,CASRRDRFYGYTF,TGTGCCAGCAGGCGAGACAGGTTCTATGGCTACACCTTC
TRBD1,TRBV2,TRBJ1-1,many,CASSKTGANTEAFF,TGTGCCAGCAGCAAGACAGGGGCGAACACTGAAGCTTTCTTT
.,TRBV14,TRBJ2-7,few,CASSQDINSMEQYF,TGTGCCAGCAGCCAAGATATTAATAGCATGGAGCAGTACTTC
TRBD2,TRBV20-1,TRBJ2-5,few,CSAPEREGYQETQYF,TGCAGTGCTCCCGAGCGGGAGGGGTACCAAGAGACCCAGTACTTC
TRBD2,TRBV27,TRBJ2-5,.,CASTGPGPGGETQYF,TGTGCCAGCACCGGACCGGGACCCGGGGGGGAGACCCAGTACTTC
.,TRBV11-1,TRBJ2-7,.,CASSLGGGDTYEQYF,TGTGCCAGCAGCTTAGGGGGCGGAGACACCTACGAGCAGTACTTC
.,TRBV11-2,TRBJ1-3,.,CASTVVGKPSGNTIYF,TGTGCCAGCACCGTCGTCGGGAAACCCTCTGGAAACACCATATATTTT
.,TRBV9,TRBJ2-1,.,CASSVAASSLYNEQFF,TGTGCCAGCAGCGTAGCGGCTAGCAGCCTCTACAATGAGCAGTTCTTC
TRBD2,TRBV28,TRBJ2-5,many,CASSSHIPAGEEETQYF,TGTGCCAGCAGTTCCCACATTCCGGCGGGGGAGGAAGAGACCCAGTACTTC
TRBD2,TRBV9,TRBJ2-3,.,CASSVGLAEFSTDTQYF,TGTGCCAGCAGCGTAGGTCTAGCGGAATTTAGCACAGATACGCAGTATTTT
TRBD2,TRBV20-1,TRBJ2-2,few,CSARDPLAGGNTGELFF,TGCAGTGCTAGAGACCCACTAGCGGGGGGGAACACCGGGGAGCTGTTTTTT
.,TRBV2,TRBJ2-1,many,CASSGPRRVDDEQFF,TGTGCCAGCAGTGGTCCGCGCAGGGTGGATGATGAGCAGTTCTTC
.,TRBV7-9,TRBJ2-7,many,CATQGVLGNEQYF,TGTGCCACCCAAGGGGTCCTCGGCAACGAGCAGTACTTC
.,TRBV20-1,TRBJ1-1,many,CSALTPNTEAFF,TGCAGTGCTTTGACACCGAACACTGAAGCTTTCTTT
.,TRBV6-1,TRBJ2-6,many,CASRGLGANVLTF,TGTGCCAGCAGGGGGCTCGGGGCCAACGTCCTGACTTTC
TRBD2,TRBV25-1,TRBJ2-7,few,CASSDLAGGPAGGEQYF,TGTGCCAGCAGTGATCTAGCGGGAGGCCCCGCTGGAGGGGAGCAGTACTTC
.,TRBV27,TRBJ2-1,many,CASSLQGPYYNEQFF,TGTGCCAGCAGTTTACAGGGGCCCTACTACAATGAGCAGTTCTTC
.,TRBV27,TRBJ2-3,few,CASSEGVLGTDTQYF,TGTGCCAGCAGTGAGGGGGTTTTGGGCACAGATACGCAGTATTTT
.,TRBV20-1,TRBJ1-2,many,CSAPRTSIGYTF,TGCAGTGCTCCTCGGACTTCCATCGGCTACACCTTC
.,TRBV10-2,TRBJ2-7,.,CASSDGGVPYEQYF,TGCGCCAGCAGTGACGGGGGAGTACCCTACGAGCAGTACTTC
.,TRBV7-8,TRBJ2-5,many,CASFLVLGTQYF,TGTGCCAGCTTTTTAGTGCTGGGGACCCAGTACTTC
.,TRBV20-1,TRBJ2-7,.,CSPRDSYEQYF,TGCAGTCCAAGAGACAGCTACGAGCAGTACTTC